The 6 T cell receptor beta chains listed next were all sequenced from one sample in a study of cytomegalovirus exposure and HLA in healthy donors. In the PCR, 60 Vbeta and 13 Jbeta primers were used. The protocol was immunoSEQ multiplex PCR, while the TCRdb copy is restricted to in-frame clones and leaves out a portion. The sample yields about 180,000 clones, just over 75% seen once. The sequencing input was PBMCs. These receptor sequences come from a woman aged 60-75 years in good health and CMV-seropositive.

The DNA for the CDR3 is TGCGCCAGCCAAGAGACAGGGGGCGGTGGCTACACCTTC. Translation: CASQETGGGGYTF. The chain recombines TRBV10-2 with TRBJ1-2; 10 bases match TRBD1. This CDR3 has 13 residues. Germline lookup yields CDR1 WSHSY and CDR2 SAAADI. Trimming removed 8 bases from V and 7 bases from J; junction bases left unmatched: 7.

This clone appeared a few times. J is TRBJ1-1 and V is TRBV5-6; 7 nucleotides line up with TRBD1. CDR3 length: 14 residues. CDR1 SGHDT and CDR2 YYEEEE come from the germline V gene. V shed 4 bases, J shed 4 bases, and the junction held 7 bases outside the gene matches. In nucleotides, the CDR3 is TGTGCCAGCAGCCCGACAGGGCGGACCACTGAAGCTTTCTTT. Translation gives CASSPTGRTTEAFF.

The chain carries TRBV7-2 and TRBJ2-7, with 10 bases lining up with TRBD2. Germline assignment: CDR1 SGHTA and CDR2 FQGNSA. This CDR3 is 18 amino acids long. The V gene end was trimmed by 5 bases and the J gene end by 0 bases; junction bases not matched to a gene: 13. CDR3 protein: CASSLTGLAGVFSYEQYF. CDR3 bases: TGTGCCAGCAGCCTCACGGGGCTAGCGGGGGTATTCTCCTACGAGCAGTACTTC.

The chain employs TRBV4-3 and TRBJ1-1; the match to TRBD1 covers 9 bases. CDR1 and CDR2 (germline): LGHNA, YSLEER. The length of the CDR3 is 15 residues. The J segment lost 3 bases and the V segment lost 3 bases, leaving 5 bases of the junction unmatched. CDR3 region: CASSQEGQGYTEAFF. CDR3 bases: TGCGCCAGCAGCCAGGAGGGACAGGGATACACTGAAGCTTTCTTT.

The CDR3 protein is CASSLGGGGEAFF. In DNA, the CDR3 is TGCGCCAGCAGCTTGGGGGGCGGCGGTGAAGCTTTCTTT. V is TRBV5-1 and J is TRBJ1-1; TRBD1 might be the D (5 bases). Germline V lookup: CDR1 SGHRS, CDR2 YFSETQ. This CDR3 is 13 amino acids long. V lost 0 bases to trimming and J lost 7 bases, with 10 bases between them. The full variable domain, rest sourced from reference TRBV5-1 and TRBJ1-1, is KAGVTQTPRYLIKTRGQQVTLSCSPISGHRSVSWYQQTPGQGLQFLFEYFSETQRNKGNFPGRFSGRQFSNSRSEMNVSTLELGDSALYLCASSLGGGGEAFFGQGTRLTVV.

The J gene is TRBJ2-5, the V gene TRBV5-1, with a tentative D call TRBD1 (5 bases). Germline CDR1 SGHRS, CDR2 YFSETQ. The CDR3 sequence is 16 residues long. Trimming shortened V by 0 bases and J by 1 base, and 13 bases separated the two germline ends. In DNA, the CDR3 is TGCGCCAGCAGCTTGGGGGCCAGGGTTACCCAAGAGACCCAGTACTTC. Translated, it gives CASSLGARVTQETQYF.